This TCR beta chain was documented in a study of cytomegalovirus exposure and HLA in healthy donors. The CDR3 sequence is 18 residues long. Unmatched junction bases numbered 22, after V lost 4 bases and J lost 6 bases. Germline-derived CDR1 and CDR2 are SGHRS and YFSETQ. 13 Jbeta primers and 60 Vbeta primers were used for the PCR. Sequencing was performed with immunoSEQ multiplex PCR; in TCRdb, only in-frame clones are kept and a portion is missing. The sample carries approximately 150,000 clones, about 80% recorded once. This clone was seen just once. The donors were healthy bone marrow donors. The sequenced sample was PBMCs. The receptor's source is a woman aged 25 to 39 in good health and CMV-seronegative. The chain couples TRBV5-1 to TRBJ2-7; 7 positions agree with TRBD1. The CDR3 region is CASSPAFSLTGAKSEQYF. The CDR3 coding sequence is TGCGCCAGCAGCCCGGCCTTCTCGTTAACAGGGGCCAAGAGCGAGCAGTACTTC.